Listed below are T cell receptor beta chains from one sample, sequenced in a study of cytomegalovirus exposure and HLA in healthy donors. Repertoires were generated with immunoSEQ multiplex PCR, while TCRdb's copy carries only in-frame clones and drops some. This sample has some 200,000 clones, with 73% found just once. Source material: PBMCs. All receptors derive from a woman in her twenties or thirties in good health and CMV-seronegative. Each CDR3 is given with its conserved first and last residue. The D gene is left open where the match is weak. Clone size is stated in some rows and not others, as once, few, many or a class when expanded.

TRBJ2-5,TRBV30,.,15,TRBD2,CAWSRTSGTGGTQYF,TGTGCCTGGAGTAGGACTAGCGGGACCGGTGGGACCCAGTACTTC
TRBJ2-7,TRBV11-2,.,15,.,CASSLGGGLSYEQYF,TGTGCCAGCAGCTTAGGGGGGGGCTTGTCCTACGAGCAGTACTTC
TRBJ2-7,TRBV4-3,.,18,TRBD2,CASSQGTSGDTRLNEQYF,TGCGCCAGCAGCCAGGGGACTAGCGGGGACACGAGGCTTAACGAGCAGTACTTC
TRBJ1-4,TRBV21-1,.,10,.,CAPPAEKLFF,TGTGCCCCCCCCGCCGAGAAACTGTTTTTT
TRBJ1-1,TRBV29-1,.,13,.,CSVSHGPQGEAFF,TGCAGCGTTTCACATGGGCCCCAGGGTGAAGCTTTCTTT
TRBJ2-1,TRBV6-1,.,14,TRBD1,CASSSTGGYNEQFF,TGTGCCAGCAGCTCGACAGGGGGGTACAATGAGCAGTTCTTC
TRBJ2-4,TRBV7-6,.,15,.,CASAVLFCRVHIQYF,TGTGCCTCAGCCGTTCTCTTTTGTCGGGTCCACATTCAGTACTTC
TRBJ2-1,TRBV9,.,15,TRBD2,CASSAGTSGRHEQFF,TGTGCCAGCAGCGCGGGGACTAGCGGGAGGCATGAGCAGTTCTTC
TRBJ1-2,TRBV5-1,once,13,.,CASSLDTRDGYTF,TGCGCCAGCAGCTTGGACACGAGGGATGGCTACACCTTC
TRBJ1-2,TRBV5-6,.,17,.,CASSPWGPGPTPYGYTF,TGTGCCAGCAGCCCGTGGGGGCCAGGACCCACGCCCTATGGCTACACCTTC
TRBJ2-7,TRBV5-1,.,15,TRBD1,CASSLEATGSDEQYF,TGCGCCAGCAGCTTGGAAGCGACAGGGAGCGACGAGCAGTACTTC
TRBJ1-6,TRBV2,.,15,.,CASSERTNRNSPLYF,TGTGCCAGCAGTGAAAGGACAAACAGGAATTCACCCCTCTACTTT
TRBJ1-5,TRBV5-5,.,15,.,CASRPNTGSNQPQHF,TGTGCCAGCAGACCTAATACAGGTAGCAATCAGCCCCAGCATTTT
TRBJ1-1,TRBV5-1,.,14,.,CASSLVWANTEAFF,TGCGCCAGCAGCTTGGTTTGGGCGAACACTGAAGCTTTCTTT
TRBJ2-2,TRBV6-5,.,15,TRBD2,CASSAGTSGTGELFF,TGTGCCAGCAGTGCAGGGACTAGCGGGACCGGGGAGCTGTTTTTT
TRBJ2-7,TRBV5-1,.,15,.,CASSLYGRGGDEQYF,TGCGCCAGCAGCTTGTATGGGCGGGGCGGCGACGAGCAGTACTTC
TRBJ2-7,TRBV7-9,.,12,.,CASSLAQDEQYF,TGTGCCAGCAGCTTAGCGCAGGACGAGCAGTACTTC